This T cell receptor beta chain was identified during a study of T cell responses to AZD1222 COVID-19 vaccine (dated by TCRdb to 2020 to 2022). A note on the overall study: AZD1222 recipients given second doses at about 4 weeks or at about 12 weeks were pooled, since spike-specific TCR depth and breadth were not found to differ between the two schedules. TCR sequencing covered some 250 trial participants: 200 to 210 given two doses of AZD1222 and about 26 given two doses of MenACWY control vaccine. Trial participants were enrolled by age into subgroups of 18-55, 56-69 and 70-plus years, and around 140, 26 and 57 TCR-sequenced participants, respectively, were included in these subgroups.

About this clone: There is no known antigen for this receptor. Base qualities are not provided; no much larger clone lies one nucleotide away.

The CDR3 regions of human TCRbeta chains were analyzed by immunosequencing. From the authors' description of their analysis: Repertoire TCRs were matched against a reference library of SARS-CoV-2-specific TCRs generated with the MIRA antigen-specificity platform. Breadth was defined as the fraction of unique TCRs that were SARS-CoV-2-associated, and depth was defined as the fraction of total T cells that were SARS-CoV-2-associated. Using the MIRA data, each spike-specific TCR was assigned both to the spike region to which the TCR was reactive and to a CD4 or CD8 class. Log10-transformed breadth and depth values were compared by one-way ANOVA with Sidak's multiple comparisons tests. TCRdb took over this immuneACCESS table, retaining in-frame rearrangements with V and J assigned. Such tables are incomplete; in checked studies, under half of the missing clones stem from an unresolved V gene, and the remainder is unexplained. That table supplies the V and J calls and clone size; D and trimming were determined from the DNA. Present in this sample are about 140,000 clones, 89% of which were seen just once. The ten largest account for approximately 4.5% of the sample.

The time point label of this sample denotes: baseline before first vaccination. Samples from vaccinated people were obtained from the UK trials COV001 and COV002, which included a single-blind randomized controlled phase 2/3 trial of AZD1222 (ChAdOx1 nCoV-19) in healthy adults. For TCRbeta chain sequencing, PBMC samples were collected from trial participants at day 0 and at day 28 after the second dose. The cysteine opens and the phenylalanine closes a CDR3 of 12 amino acids. The retained sequence is limited to the CDR3, 36 bases, with the frame set at the first base. Deletion took 3 bases off V and 4 bases off J, with a span of 6 bases between the germline ends. On the study overall, not on this receptor specifically: Because no day 14 peak-response samples were available, repertoires were characterized only after the peak T cell response. In the small 56-69-year group, the increase in depth fell short of significance, most likely because of low power. The vaccine-associated CD4 TCRs covered the entire spike protein, and the dominant responses fell in regions 160-218 and 743-854. Only five or six AZD1222 recipients were SARS-CoV-2 seropositive at baseline, limiting conclusions about previously exposed vaccinees. After two AZD1222 doses, spike-specific TCR breadth and depth were significantly higher than at day 0 and than in MenACWY recipients. Reportedly, close to half of the unique spike-specific TCRs recognized epitopes lying outside the regions that are mutated in the B.1.351 and B.1.1.7 variants. Participants were mostly white British and included more females than males, and it was suggested by the authors that clonal diversity may have been underestimated.

The sequence was obtained from an adult in good health. This sequence uses TRBV12-3 or TRBV12-4 and TRBJ2-5; the D call is possibly TRBD1 or TRBD2, each sharing 5 bases. This specimen was peripheral blood, taken on day 0 of AZD1222 vaccination. The DNA sequence is as follows: TGTGCCAGCAGTTTTGGGGGAGAGACCCAGTACTTC. Its translation is CASSFGGETQYF.